These T cell receptor beta chains were read from a single sample in a study of T-cell memory formation after mild COVID-19. TCRdb recomputed calls from the 5' RACE reads with MiXCR, one row per CDR3 protein. The repertoire holds a few hundred thousand distinct CDR3 sequences, under 8.5% seen once, with under 25% in the top ten. Sequencing input: PBMCs or a T cell subset sorted from them (not recorded which). These receptors were obtained from a man between 18 and 35 years old who had mild COVID-19 (a few samples of this study predate the infection). Cell type and time point are not known. CDR3s include the opening cysteine and the closing phenylalanine or tryptophan. Fields, in order: J gene, clone size, D gene, V gene, CDR3 DNA, CDR3 protein. A D gene is named only where the DNA matches it firmly. A row's size may be missing; if present it is once, few, many or a size class.

J: TRBJ2-3; size: NA; D: NA; V: TRBV5-1; DNA: TGCGCCAGCAGCTTGGGAAGAAACACAGATACGCAGTATTTT; CDR3: CASSLGRNTDTQYF
J: TRBJ2-5; size: few; D: TRBD1; V: TRBV12-3/TRBV12-4; DNA: TGTGCCAGCAGTTTAAGGGACAGGGACTACCAAGAGACCCAGTACTTC; CDR3: CASSLRDRDYQETQYF
J: TRBJ2-2; size: NA; D: TRBD2; V: TRBV9; DNA: TGTGCCAGCAGCTCCTGGGGGACTAGCGGGTACACCGGGGAGCTGTTTTTT; CDR3: CASSSWGTSGYTGELFF
J: TRBJ2-5; size: few; D: TRBD2; V: TRBV5-1; DNA: TGCGCCAGCACCCTACTAGCGGGGGGGCCTCAAGAGACCCAGTACTTC; CDR3: CASTLLAGGPQETQYF
J: TRBJ1-1; size: NA; D: NA; V: TRBV12-3/TRBV12-4; DNA: TGTGCCAGCAGTGCATCAAGGAACACTGAAGCTTTCTTT; CDR3: CASSASRNTEAFF
J: TRBJ2-7; size: few; D: NA; V: TRBV6-6; DNA: TGTGCCAGCAGTTCCCGAGGCAGGGACCACGAGCAGTACTTC; CDR3: CASSSRGRDHEQYF
J: TRBJ2-3; size: many; D: NA; V: TRBV5-1; DNA: TGCGCCAGCAGAGTGGGGTACAGTTCGGATACGCAGTATTTT; CDR3: CASRVGYSSDTQYF
J: TRBJ1-1; size: NA; D: NA; V: TRBV2; DNA: TGTGCCAGCAAAACGGCCAGGAACACTGAAGCTTTCTTT; CDR3: CASKTARNTEAFF
J: TRBJ1-1; size: few; D: NA; V: TRBV29-1; DNA: TGCAGCGTTGTAGAAGGTCGTCCTGAAGCTTTCTTT; CDR3: CSVVEGRPEAFF
J: TRBJ1-1; size: few; D: NA; V: TRBV4-2; DNA: TGTGCCAGCAGCCAAGTCGTAGTCACGGGGAACACTGAAGCTTTCTTT; CDR3: CASSQVVVTGNTEAFF
J: TRBJ2-2; size: NA; D: NA; V: TRBV4-1; DNA: TGCGCCAGCAGTCCCCTAGGAAAGGGGGGGACGGGGGAGCTGTTTTTT; CDR3: CASSPLGKGGTGELFF
J: TRBJ1-3; size: NA; D: NA; V: TRBV6-6; DNA: TGTGCCAGCAGTCTTGACATTTTCTCTGGAAACACCATATATTTT; CDR3: CASSLDIFSGNTIYF
J: TRBJ2-5; size: few; D: TRBD2; V: TRBV20-1; DNA: TGCAGTGCTAGAAGCGGGGGCGCGACTAGGGCCAAGGAGACCCAGTACTTC; CDR3: CSARSGGATRAKETQYF
J: TRBJ1-2; size: few; D: NA; V: TRBV30; DNA: TGTGCCTGGAGCCAAGCTGCCGGCGCCTATGGCTACACCTTC; CDR3: CAWSQAAGAYGYTF
J: TRBJ1-5; size: few; D: TRBD1; V: TRBV6-6; DNA: TGTGCCAGCAGTTTTCATGGACAGGGAGAGCCCCAGCATTTT; CDR3: CASSFHGQGEPQHF
J: TRBJ1-1; size: few; D: TRBD1; V: TRBV7-3; DNA: TGTGCCAGCAGCTTGGCCCAGGGGGCGGACACTGAAGCTTTCTTT; CDR3: CASSLAQGADTEAFF
J: TRBJ1-6; size: many; D: NA; V: TRBV7-8; DNA: TGTGCCAGCAGCTTAGGGGCTTTGAGCTCCTATAATTCACCCCTCCACTTT; CDR3: CASSLGALSSYNSPLHF
J: TRBJ1-2; size: few; D: TRBD1; V: TRBV20-1; DNA: TGCAGTGCGGGGGGGGACAGGGGCCATTATGGCTACACCTTC; CDR3: CSAGGDRGHYGYTF
J: TRBJ2-5; size: many; D: NA; V: TRBV10-3; DNA: TGTGCCATCAGTGAGTCGGGGAAACAAGAGACCCAGTACTTC; CDR3: CAISESGKQETQYF
J: TRBJ1-1; size: many; D: NA; V: TRBV4-3; DNA: TGCGCCAGCAGCCAACCCGGAGCGGACACTGAAGCTTTCTTT; CDR3: CASSQPGADTEAFF
J: TRBJ2-5; size: NA; D: TRBD1; V: TRBV20-1; DNA: TGCAGTGCTAGAGCCGGGACAGGGGCCTACCTTCAAGAGACCCAGTACTTC; CDR3: CSARAGTGAYLQETQYF
J: TRBJ2-3; size: many; D: NA; V: TRBV7-2; DNA: TGTGCCAGCAGCTTAGACAGGAGCACAGATACGCAGTATTTT; CDR3: CASSLDRSTDTQYF
J: TRBJ1-1; size: few; D: TRBD1; V: TRBV4-1; DNA: TGCGCCAGCAGCCAAGGCATTGACAGGGACTCTTTCTTT; CDR3: CASSQGIDRDSFF
J: TRBJ1-6; size: many; D: NA; V: TRBV3-1; DNA: TGTGCCAGCAGCCAACAAGTGATGAGGAATTCACCCCTCCACTTT; CDR3: CASSQQVMRNSPLHF
J: TRBJ2-3; size: many; D: NA; V: TRBV9; DNA: TGTGCCAGCAGCTTCTCGACGGACCCTAGCACAGATACGCAGTATTTT; CDR3: CASSFSTDPSTDTQYF
J: TRBJ1-1; size: few; D: NA; V: TRBV5-1; DNA: TGCGCCAGCAGCTTGGCCCAGGATCGGGACACTGAAGCTTTCTTT; CDR3: CASSLAQDRDTEAFF
J: TRBJ1-6; size: few; D: TRBD1; V: TRBV6-5; DNA: TGTGCCAGCAGTTACTCGAGGGACAGGAGATCACCCCTCCACTTT; CDR3: CASSYSRDRRSPLHF
J: TRBJ2-2; size: few; D: NA; V: TRBV6-2/TRBV6-3; DNA: TGTGCCAGCAGTTATATGTTGGCGGACGGGGAGCTGTTTTTT; CDR3: CASSYMLADGELFF
J: TRBJ2-1; size: NA; D: NA; V: TRBV20-1; DNA: TGCAGTGCTAGAGAACAGACGAGCTCCTACAATGAGCAGTTCTTC; CDR3: CSAREQTSSYNEQFF
J: TRBJ1-1; size: NA; D: TRBD1; V: TRBV20-1; DNA: TGCAGTGGGGCACAGGGGGCCGGGGTGAACACTGAAGCTTTCTTT; CDR3: CSGAQGAGVNTEAFF
J: TRBJ2-5; size: NA; D: NA; V: TRBV6-5; DNA: TGTGCCAGCCAAGAATCCCCCAGGGTTCAAGAGACCCAGTACTTC; CDR3: CASQESPRVQETQYF
J: TRBJ1-5; size: NA; D: NA; V: TRBV3-1; DNA: TGTGCCAGCAGCCAAGAAGTCAATCAGCCCCAGCATTTT; CDR3: CASSQEVNQPQHF
J: TRBJ2-1; size: few; D: TRBD2; V: TRBV29-1; DNA: TGCAGCGTAAGGGACACCAGCTTAGCGGGGCCCTACAATGAGCAGTTCTTC; CDR3: CSVRDTSLAGPYNEQFF
J: TRBJ1-5; size: many; D: NA; V: TRBV12-3/TRBV12-4; DNA: TGTGCCAGCAGGGCGGACCGCTTGGGACAGCCCCAGCATTTT; CDR3: CASRADRLGQPQHF
J: TRBJ2-7; size: NA; D: TRBD2; V: TRBV7-2; DNA: TGTGCCAGCAGCCCCCAGGGTTTGGGCGGGGGGGCCCCCTACGAGCAGTACTTC; CDR3: CASSPQGLGGGAPYEQYF
J: TRBJ2-5; size: few; D: TRBD1; V: TRBV12-3/TRBV12-4; DNA: TGTGCCAGCAGTTTCGGGACAGCCAAGGTACGAGAGACCCAGTACTTC; CDR3: CASSFGTAKVRETQYF
J: TRBJ2-1; size: many; D: NA; V: TRBV3-1; DNA: TGTGCCAGCAGCCAAGGTCACAATGAGCAGTTCTTC; CDR3: CASSQGHNEQFF
J: TRBJ2-7; size: NA; D: NA; V: TRBV7-2; DNA: TGTGCCAGCAGCTTAGAACCGGGGTTAAGCGAGCAGTACTTC; CDR3: CASSLEPGLSEQYF
J: TRBJ1-2; size: NA; D: TRBD1; V: TRBV12-3/TRBV12-4; DNA: TGTGCCAGCTACATATCGGGACAGGGGAGTGGCTACACCTTC; CDR3: CASYISGQGSGYTF
J: TRBJ2-1; size: many; D: NA; V: TRBV5-1; DNA: TGCGCCAGCAGCCTGTCAATGAATGAGCAGTTCTTC; CDR3: CASSLSMNEQFF
J: TRBJ2-5; size: NA; D: NA; V: TRBV3-1; DNA: TGTGCCAGCAGCCCACGTGGGGCCCTCGGTCAGTACTTC; CDR3: CASSPRGALGQYF
J: TRBJ2-2; size: few; D: TRBD1; V: TRBV18; DNA: TGTGCCAGCTCATCCCCGACAGGGGGCAACACCGGGGAGCTGTTTTTT; CDR3: CASSSPTGGNTGELFF
J: TRBJ2-7; size: NA; D: NA; V: TRBV5-5; DNA: TGTGCCAGCAGCTTGGGGGTAATCTACGAGCAGTACTTC; CDR3: CASSLGVIYEQYF
J: TRBJ2-1; size: few; D: TRBD2; V: TRBV29-1; DNA: TGCAGCGTAGTAGGACTAGCGGAAAATGAGCAGTTCTTC; CDR3: CSVVGLAENEQFF
J: TRBJ1-1; size: NA; D: NA; V: TRBV19; DNA: TGTGCCAGTAGTAGGGACTGGGGTCCTGCGACTGAAGCTTTCTTT; CDR3: CASSRDWGPATEAFF
J: TRBJ1-3; size: few; D: TRBD1; V: TRBV7-2; DNA: TGTGCCAGCAGCTCTGACAGGGGAACCGAAAACACCATATATTTT; CDR3: CASSSDRGTENTIYF
J: TRBJ2-7; size: NA; D: NA; V: TRBV11-1; DNA: TGTGCCAGCACCCTTGGATCGGCGGTTGGCTACGAGCAGTACTTC; CDR3: CASTLGSAVGYEQYF
J: TRBJ2-5; size: few; D: NA; V: TRBV4-3; DNA: TGCGCCAGCAGCCAAGATCACATTTTAGGGACCCAGTACTTC; CDR3: CASSQDHILGTQYF
J: TRBJ2-5; size: few; D: NA; V: TRBV18; DNA: TGTGCCAGCTCACCAAGTTCCGAGACCCAGTACTTC; CDR3: CASSPSSETQYF
J: TRBJ1-1; size: NA; D: NA; V: TRBV20-1; DNA: TGCAGTGCTAGTCTGGGGGATACTGAAGCTTTCTTT; CDR3: CSASLGDTEAFF
J: TRBJ1-2; size: few; D: NA; V: TRBV18; DNA: TGTGCCAGCTCACCAATCGGCAGTTGGGATGGCTACACCTTC; CDR3: CASSPIGSWDGYTF
J: TRBJ2-7; size: few; D: TRBD1; V: TRBV3-1; DNA: TGTGCCAGCAGCCTCCGGGACAGCACCACCTACGAGCAGTACTTC; CDR3: CASSLRDSTTYEQYF
J: TRBJ2-7; size: NA; D: NA; V: TRBV2; DNA: TGTGCCAGCAGTGAAGCATGGGGGAGGACCTACGAGCAGTACTTC; CDR3: CASSEAWGRTYEQYF
J: TRBJ1-6; size: few; D: NA; V: TRBV7-6; DNA: TGTGCCAGCAGCTTAAGTCCCCTCGATTCACCCCTCCACTTT; CDR3: CASSLSPLDSPLHF
J: TRBJ2-7; size: many; D: NA; V: TRBV30; DNA: TGTGCCTGGAGCGGCGGGGATTTCTCCTACGAGCAGTACTTC; CDR3: CAWSGGDFSYEQYF
J: TRBJ2-5; size: NA; D: NA; V: TRBV29-1; DNA: TGCAGCGTTTTTTATCGGGGGGAGACCCAGTACTTC; CDR3: CSVFYRGETQYF
J: TRBJ2-3; size: few; D: TRBD2; V: TRBV5-4; DNA: TGTGCCAGCAGAGAAGCGGCGGGGGTCCCAGATACGCAGTATTTT; CDR3: CASREAAGVPDTQYF
J: TRBJ2-7; size: few; D: NA; V: TRBV7-9; DNA: TGTGCCAGCAGCGGCGGGACCCCGGGGGCAAATCTCTACGAGCAGTACTTC; CDR3: CASSGGTPGANLYEQYF
J: TRBJ1-1; size: NA; D: NA; V: TRBV4-1; DNA: TGCGCCAGCAGCCAAGTACAGGGCCAGAACACTGAAGCTTTCTTT; CDR3: CASSQVQGQNTEAFF